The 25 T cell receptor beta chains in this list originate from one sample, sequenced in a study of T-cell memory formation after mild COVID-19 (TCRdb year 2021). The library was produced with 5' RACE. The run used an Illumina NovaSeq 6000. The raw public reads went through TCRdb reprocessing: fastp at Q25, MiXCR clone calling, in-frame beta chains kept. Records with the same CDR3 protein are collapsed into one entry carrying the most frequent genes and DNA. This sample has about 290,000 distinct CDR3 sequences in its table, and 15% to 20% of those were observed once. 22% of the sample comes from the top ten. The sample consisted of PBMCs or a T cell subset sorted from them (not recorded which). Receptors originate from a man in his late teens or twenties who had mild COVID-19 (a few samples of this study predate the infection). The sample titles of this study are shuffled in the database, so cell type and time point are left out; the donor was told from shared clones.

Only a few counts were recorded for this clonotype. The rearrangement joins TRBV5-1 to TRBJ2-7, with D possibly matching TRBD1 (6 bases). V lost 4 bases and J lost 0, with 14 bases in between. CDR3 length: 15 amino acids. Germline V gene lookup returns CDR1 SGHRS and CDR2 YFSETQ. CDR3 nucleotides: TGCGCCAGCAGCACAAGCCGGGACAACTCCTACGAGCAGTACTTC. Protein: CASSTSRDNSYEQYF.

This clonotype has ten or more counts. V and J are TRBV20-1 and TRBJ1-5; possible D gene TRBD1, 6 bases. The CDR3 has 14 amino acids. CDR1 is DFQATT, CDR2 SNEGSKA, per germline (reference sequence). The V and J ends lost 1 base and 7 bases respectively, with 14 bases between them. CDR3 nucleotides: TGCAGTGCTAGAGTGGTTGCAGGGGACCAGCCCCAGCATTTT. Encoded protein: CSARVVAGDQPQHF.

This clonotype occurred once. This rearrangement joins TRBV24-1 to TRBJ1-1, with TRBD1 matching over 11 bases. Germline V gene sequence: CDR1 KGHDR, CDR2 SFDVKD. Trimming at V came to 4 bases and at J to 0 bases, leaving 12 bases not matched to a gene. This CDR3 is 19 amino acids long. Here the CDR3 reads CATSDPGQGAGKMNTEAFF. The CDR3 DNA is TGTGCCACCAGTGACCCTGGACAGGGGGCAGGGAAAATGAACACTGAAGCTTTCTTT.

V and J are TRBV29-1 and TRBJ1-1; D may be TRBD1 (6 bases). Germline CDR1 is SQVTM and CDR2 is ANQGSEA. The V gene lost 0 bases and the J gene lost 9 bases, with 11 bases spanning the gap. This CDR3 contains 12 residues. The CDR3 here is CSVEDRGQQAFF. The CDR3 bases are TGCAGCGTTGAAGATCGGGGGCAGCAAGCTTTCTTT.

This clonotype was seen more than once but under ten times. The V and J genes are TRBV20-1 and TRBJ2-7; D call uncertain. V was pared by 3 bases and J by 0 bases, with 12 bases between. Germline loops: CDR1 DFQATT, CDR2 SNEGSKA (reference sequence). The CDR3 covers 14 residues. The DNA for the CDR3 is TGCAGTGCTAGTAAGGGCAGTGGCTCCTACGAGCAGTACTTC. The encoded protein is CSASKGSGSYEQYF.

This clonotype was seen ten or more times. This chain's CDR3 is CASSTPSTDTQYF. The DNA for the CDR3 is TGCGCCAGCAGCACCCCTAGCACAGATACGCAGTATTTT. The V gene is TRBV4-3, the J gene TRBJ2-3, with no clear D. The CDR3 consists of 13 residues. The ends were cut back, 5 bases at V and 0 bases at J, with 6 bases in the middle. Germline assignment: CDR1 LGHNA and CDR2 YSLEER.

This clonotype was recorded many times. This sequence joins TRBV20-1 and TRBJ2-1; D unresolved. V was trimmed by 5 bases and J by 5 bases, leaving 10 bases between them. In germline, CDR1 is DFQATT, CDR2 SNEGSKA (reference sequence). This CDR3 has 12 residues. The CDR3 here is CSAWLRNNEQFF. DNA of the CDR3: TGCAGTGCTTGGCTGAGGAACAATGAGCAGTTCTTC.

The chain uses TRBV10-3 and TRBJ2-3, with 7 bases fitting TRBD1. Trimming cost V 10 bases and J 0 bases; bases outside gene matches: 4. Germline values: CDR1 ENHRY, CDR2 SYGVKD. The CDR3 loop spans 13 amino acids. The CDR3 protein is CATQGVSTDTQYF. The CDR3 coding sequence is TGTGCCACCCAGGGGGTTAGCACAGATACGCAGTATTTT.

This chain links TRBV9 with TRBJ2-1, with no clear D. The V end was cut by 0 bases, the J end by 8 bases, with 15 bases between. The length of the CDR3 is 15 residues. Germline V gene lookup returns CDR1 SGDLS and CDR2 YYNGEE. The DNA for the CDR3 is TGTGCCAGCAGCGTAGCGGCAATGGGTTGGGATGAGCAGTTCTTC. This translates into CASSVAAMGWDEQFF.

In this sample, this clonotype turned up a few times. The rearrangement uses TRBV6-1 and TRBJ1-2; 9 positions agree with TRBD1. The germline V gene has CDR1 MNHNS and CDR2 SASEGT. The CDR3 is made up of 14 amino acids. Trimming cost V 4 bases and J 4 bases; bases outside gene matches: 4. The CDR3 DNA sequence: TGTGCCAGCAGTGCCCGGACAGGGGTCTATGGCTACACCTTC. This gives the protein CASSARTGVYGYTF.

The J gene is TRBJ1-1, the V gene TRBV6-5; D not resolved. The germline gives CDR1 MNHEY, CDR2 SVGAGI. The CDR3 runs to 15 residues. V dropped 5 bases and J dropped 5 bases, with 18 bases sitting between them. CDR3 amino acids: CASSPTGWRGTEAFF. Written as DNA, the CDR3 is TGTGCCAGCAGTCCAACGGGGTGGCGTGGGACTGAAGCTTTCTTT.

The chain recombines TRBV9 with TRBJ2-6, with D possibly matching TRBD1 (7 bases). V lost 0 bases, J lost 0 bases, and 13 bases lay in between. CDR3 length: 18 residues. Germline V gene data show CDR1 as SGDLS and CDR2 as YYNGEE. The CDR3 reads CASSVGAGGSSGANVLTF. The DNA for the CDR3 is TGTGCCAGCAGCGTAGGTGCAGGGGGGAGCTCTGGGGCCAACGTCCTGACTTTC.

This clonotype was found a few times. The CDR3 spells CASNGIAKNIQYF. DNA of the CDR3: TGTGCCAGCAACGGGATCGCCAAAAACATTCAGTACTTC. J is TRBJ2-4 and V is TRBV28, with a weak D call TRBD2 (5 bases). The CDR3 sequence is 13 residues long. Germline values: CDR1 MDHEN, CDR2 SYDVKM. V shed 7 bases and J shed 1 base, with 8 bases lying between them.

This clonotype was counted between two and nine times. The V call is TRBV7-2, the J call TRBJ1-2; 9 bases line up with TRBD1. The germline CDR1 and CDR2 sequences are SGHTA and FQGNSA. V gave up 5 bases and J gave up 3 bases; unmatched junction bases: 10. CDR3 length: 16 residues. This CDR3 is CASSLYGTGRDYGYTF. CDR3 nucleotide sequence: TGTGCCAGCAGCCTGTACGGGACAGGGAGAGACTATGGCTACACCTTC.

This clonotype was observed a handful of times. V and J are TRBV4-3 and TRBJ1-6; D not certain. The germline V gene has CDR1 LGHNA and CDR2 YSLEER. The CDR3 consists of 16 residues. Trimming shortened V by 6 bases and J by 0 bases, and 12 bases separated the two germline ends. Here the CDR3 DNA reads TGCGCCAGCAGACCCGGACGGAGCTCCTATAATTCACCCCTCCACTTT. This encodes CASRPGRSSYNSPLHF.

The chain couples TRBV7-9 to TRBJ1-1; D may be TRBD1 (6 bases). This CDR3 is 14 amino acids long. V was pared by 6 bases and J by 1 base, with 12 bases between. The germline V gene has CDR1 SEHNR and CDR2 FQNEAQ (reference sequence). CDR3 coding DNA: TGTGCCAGCAGACCCCAGGACAGGAACACTGAAGCTTTCTTT. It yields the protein CASRPQDRNTEAFF.

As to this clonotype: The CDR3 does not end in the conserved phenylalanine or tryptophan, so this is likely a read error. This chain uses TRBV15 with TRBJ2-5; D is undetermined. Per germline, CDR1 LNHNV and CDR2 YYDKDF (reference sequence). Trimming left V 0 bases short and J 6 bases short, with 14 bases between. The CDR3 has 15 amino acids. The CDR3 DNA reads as TGTGCCACCAGCAGAGATCTTCGGAGATTGCAGACCCAGTACTTG. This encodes CATSRDLRRLQTQYL.

In nucleotides, the CDR3 is TGTGCCAGCAGTTACGGGGAGCTGGAGGAGACCCAGTACTTC. Protein: CASSYGELEETQYF. The chain joins TRBV7-9 to TRBJ2-5; perhaps TRBD2 as D (5 bases). There are 14 residues in the CDR3. Trimming stripped 6 bases from V and 5 bases from J, with 16 bases between. The germline CDR1 and CDR2 sequences are SEHNR and FQNEAQ (reference sequence).

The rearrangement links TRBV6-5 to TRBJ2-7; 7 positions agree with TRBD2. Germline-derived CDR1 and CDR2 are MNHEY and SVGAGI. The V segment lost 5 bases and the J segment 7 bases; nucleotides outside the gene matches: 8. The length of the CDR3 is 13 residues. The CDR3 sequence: CASSPRTRGEQYV. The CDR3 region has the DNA TGTGCCAGCAGTCCTCGGACTAGAGGGGAGCAGTACGTC.

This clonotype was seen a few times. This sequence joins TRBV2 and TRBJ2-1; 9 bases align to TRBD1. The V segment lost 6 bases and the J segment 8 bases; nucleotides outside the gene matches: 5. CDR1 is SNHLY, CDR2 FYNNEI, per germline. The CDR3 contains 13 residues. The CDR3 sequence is CASRGQGRDEQFF. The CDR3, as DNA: TGTGCCAGCAGGGGACAGGGACGAGATGAGCAGTTCTTC.

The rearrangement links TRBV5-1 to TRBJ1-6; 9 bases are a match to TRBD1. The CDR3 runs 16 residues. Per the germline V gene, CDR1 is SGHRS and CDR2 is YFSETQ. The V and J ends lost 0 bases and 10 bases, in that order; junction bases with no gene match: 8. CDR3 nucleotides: TGCGCCAGCAGCTTGGTGGTCGGACAGGGGTTCTCACCCCTCCACTTT. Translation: CASSLVVGQGFSPLHF.

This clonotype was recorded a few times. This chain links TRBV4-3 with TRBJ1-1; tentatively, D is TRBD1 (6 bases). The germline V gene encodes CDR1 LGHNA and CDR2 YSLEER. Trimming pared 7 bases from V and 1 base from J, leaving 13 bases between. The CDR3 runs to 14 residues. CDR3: CASKKYRENTEAFF. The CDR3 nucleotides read TGCGCCAGCAAAAAATACAGGGAGAACACTGAAGCTTTCTTT.

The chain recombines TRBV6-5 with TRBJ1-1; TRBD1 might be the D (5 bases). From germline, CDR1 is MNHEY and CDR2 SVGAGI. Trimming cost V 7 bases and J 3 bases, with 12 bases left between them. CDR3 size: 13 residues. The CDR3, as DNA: TGTGCCAGCAATGCTCGGGGCTACACTGAAGCTTTCTTT. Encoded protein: CASNARGYTEAFF.

CDR3 nucleotide sequence: TGTGCCAGCGCCACGACAGGGGGCGGTCAGCCCCAGCATTTT. Residues: CASATTGGGQPQHF. The J gene is TRBJ1-5, the V gene TRBV12-3 or TRBV12-4, with 10 bases fitting TRBD1. After removal of 8 bases from V and 6 bases from J, the junction contained 7 bases not matched to a gene. CDR3 length: 14 amino acids.

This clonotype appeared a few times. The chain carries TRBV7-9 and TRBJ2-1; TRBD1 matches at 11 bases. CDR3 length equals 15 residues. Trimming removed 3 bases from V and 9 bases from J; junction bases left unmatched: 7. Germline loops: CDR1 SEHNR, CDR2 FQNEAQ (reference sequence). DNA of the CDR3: TGTGCCAGCAGCTTCCGGGACAGGGGGTTAGGTGAGCAGTTCTTC. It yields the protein CASSFRDRGLGEQFF.